These 13 T cell receptor beta chains came from one sample sequenced in a study of neurological immune-mediated disorders. MiXCR was run by TCRdb on the 5' RACE reads, yielding one entry per CDR3 protein. Of tens of thousands of distinct CDR3 sequences listed, about 8% are singletons. Indicated time point: longitudinal time-point 3. Sequenced material: PBMCs. The receptor set was obtained from a woman in her thirties or forties in good health.

The table lists this clonotype with many counts. The chain's CDR3 is CSASGLAGHNEQFF. The CDR3 coding sequence is TGCAGTGCTAGTGGGCTAGCGGGTCACAATGAGCAGTTCTTC. V and J are TRBV20-1 and TRBJ2-1; TRBD2 agrees at 8 bases. The trim removed 3 bases at V and 5 bases at J, leaving 6 bases unmatched. The CDR3 contains 14 residues. Germline CDR1 is DFQATT and CDR2 is SNEGSKA (reference sequence).

Many counts were recorded for this clonotype. The J gene is TRBJ2-7, the V gene TRBV20-1, with 7 bases fitting TRBD1. Trimming cost V 3 bases and J 0 bases; bases outside gene matches: 5. The CDR3 runs to 14 residues. CDR1 and CDR2 (germline): DFQATT, SNEGSKA (reference sequence). CDR3 sequence: CSARDRTLSYEQYF. In DNA, the CDR3 is TGCAGTGCTAGGGACAGGACCCTCTCCTACGAGCAGTACTTC.

In the case of this clonotype: Just one base apart from a much larger clone, this may be a read error. This chain connects TRBV11-1 to TRBJ2-2, with TRBD1 identical over 9 bases. The CDR3 runs to 17 residues. Trimming cost V 7 bases and J 6 bases; bases outside gene matches: 15. From germline, CDR1 is SGHAT and CDR2 FQDESV (reference sequence). CDR3 protein: CASNPSLQGALAGELFF. In DNA form, the CDR3 reads TGTGCCAGCAACCCGTCGTTACAGGGGGCGTTAGCCGGGGAGCTGTTTTTT.

This clonotype was detected ten times or more. The chain combines TRBV5-1 with TRBJ2-3; 11 bases align to TRBD2. Germline V gene data show CDR1 as SGHRS and CDR2 as YFSETQ. CDR3 length: 16 amino acids. Trimming at V came to 4 bases and at J to 1 base, leaving 5 bases not matched to a gene. In DNA form, the CDR3 reads TGCGCCAGCAGCCCCGGACTAGCGGGTGGCACAGATACGCAGTATTTT. This translates into CASSPGLAGGTDTQYF.

This sequence joins TRBV5-6 and TRBJ2-1, with TRBD1 matching 10 bases. CDR1 is SGHDT and CDR2 is YYEEEE in the germline V gene. V shed 4 bases and J 5 bases; nucleotides not matched to a gene: 6. The CDR3 length is 15 residues. The CDR3 region has the DNA TGTGCCAGCAGCCCCCTGGGACAGGGGAACAATGAGCAGTTCTTC. It is translated as CASSPLGQGNNEQFF.

This clonotype was seen repeatedly, ten times or more. The genes are TRBV5-1 and TRBJ2-6; D is unclear. V was trimmed by 7 bases and J by 4 bases, leaving 15 bases between them. Looked up from germline, CDR1 is SGHRS and CDR2 is YFSETQ. The CDR3 contains 15 residues. CDR3: CASDEYGSGANVLTF. The CDR3 DNA is TGCGCCAGCGACGAGTATGGGTCCGGGGCCAACGTCCTGACTTTC. The whole variable domain, filled in from reference TRBV5-1 and TRBJ2-6, reads KAGVTQTPRYLIKTRGQQVTLSCSPISGHRSVSWYQQTPGQGLQFLFEYFSETQRNKGNFPGRFSGRQFSNSRSEMNVSTLELGDSALYLCASDEYGSGANVLTFGAGSRLTVL.

The table lists this clonotype with many counts. The chain couples TRBV29-1 to TRBJ1-1; the D is unclear. The ends were cut back, 8 bases at V and 0 bases at J, with 16 bases in the middle. The CDR3 is 14 amino acids. Germline lookup yields CDR1 SQVTM and CDR2 ANQGSEA. The CDR3 reads CSIGRRPMNTEAFF. DNA of the CDR3: TGCAGCATCGGACGGAGACCTATGAACACTGAAGCTTTCTTT.

On this clonotype itself: Relative to the germline gene, one junction end is altered; a read error may explain this. The V call is TRBV7-9, the J call TRBJ1-1; D call uncertain. The germline V gene has CDR1 SEHNR and CDR2 FQNEAQ (reference sequence). The CDR3 consists of 13 residues. The CDR3 nucleotides read TGTGCCAGCAGCTTAGTCCCGCACACCGAAGCTTTCTTT. As protein: CASSLVPHTEAFF. The full variable domain, in which reference TRBV7-9 and TRBJ1-1 provide the parts outside the CDR3, is DTGVSQNPRHKITKRGQNVTFRCDPISEHNRLYWYRQTLGQGPEFLTYFQNEAQLEKSRLLSDRFSAERPKGSFSTLEIQRTEQGDSAMYLCASSLVPHTEAFFGQGTRLTVV.

The chain combines TRBV27 with TRBJ2-7, with D unclear. The V gene's germline CDR1 is MNHEY and CDR2 SMNVEV (reference sequence). With 6 bases removed from V and 5 bases from J, the gap between germline ends came to 17 bases. There are 14 residues in the CDR3. The chain's CDR3 is CASSLEYPDDEQYF. The CDR3 DNA sequence: TGTGCCAGCAGCCTTGAGTATCCGGACGACGAGCAGTACTTC.

This clonotype was seen ten or more times. Germline is not matched at one junction end, which may reflect a read error. The V and J genes are TRBV20-1 and TRBJ1-1; TRBD1 matches 7 bases. The CDR3 spans 13 residues. From germline, CDR1 is DFQATT and CDR2 SNEGSKA (reference sequence). Here the CDR3 reads CSAGDRVGTEAFF. In DNA form, the CDR3 reads TGCAGTGCTGGAGACAGGGTTGGCACTGAAGCTTTCTTT.

The V and J genes are TRBV21-1 and TRBJ2-3; the D segment call TRBD2 is taken from the table without a DNA check. TRBV21-1 is shown as a pseudogene. CDR3 size: 18 residues. CDR3 region: CASSNGVRDSGRGDTQYF. In DNA, the CDR3 is TGTGCCAGCAGCAATGGTGTTCGGGATAGCGGGAGGGGGGATACGCAGTATTTT.

The chain links TRBV7-9 to TRBJ1-2, with 9 positions matching TRBD1. The germline V gene has CDR1 SEHNR and CDR2 FQNEAQ (reference sequence). CDR3 length: 15 residues. V shed 5 bases and J 4 bases; nucleotides not matched to a gene: 8. The CDR3 spells CASSHEGDRAYGYTF. The CDR3 DNA is TGTGCCAGCAGCCACGAGGGGGACAGGGCCTATGGCTACACCTTC.

In this sample, this clonotype turned up many times. The chain joins TRBV7-2 to TRBJ2-7; a possible D gene is TRBD1 (5 bases). Germline CDR1 is SGHTA and CDR2 is FQGNSA. V lost 1 base to trimming and J lost 5 bases, with 12 bases between them. The CDR3 spans 14 residues. CDR3 amino acids: CASSLVSGSDEQYF. CDR3 nucleotides: TGTGCCAGCAGCTTAGTTTCAGGGTCGGACGAGCAGTACTTC.